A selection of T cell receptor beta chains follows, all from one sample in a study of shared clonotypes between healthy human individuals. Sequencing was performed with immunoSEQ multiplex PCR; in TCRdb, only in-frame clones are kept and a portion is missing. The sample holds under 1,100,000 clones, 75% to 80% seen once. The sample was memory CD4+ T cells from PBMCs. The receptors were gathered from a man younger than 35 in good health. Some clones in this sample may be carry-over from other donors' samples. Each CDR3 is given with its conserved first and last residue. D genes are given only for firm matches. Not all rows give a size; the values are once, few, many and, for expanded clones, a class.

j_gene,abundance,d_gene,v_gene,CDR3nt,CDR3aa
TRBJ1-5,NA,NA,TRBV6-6,TGTGCCAGCAGTGGTACCAATCAGCCCCAGCATTTT,CASSGTNQPQHF
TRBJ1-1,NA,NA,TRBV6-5,TGTGCCATTTGTACGGGGGTAGGCACTGAAGCTTTCTTT,CAICTGVGTEAFF
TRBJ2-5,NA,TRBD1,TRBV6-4,TGTGCCAGCAGTCCACTCGACGACAGGGGGCCAGAGACCCAGTACTTC,CASSPLDDRGPETQYF
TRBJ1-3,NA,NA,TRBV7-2,TGTGCCAGCAGCTTATTTCCAGTAGGAAACACCATATATTTT,CASSLFPVGNTIYF
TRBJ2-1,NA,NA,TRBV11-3,TGTGCCAGCAGCTCGGATTACTACAATGAGCAGTTCTTC,CASSSDYYNEQFF
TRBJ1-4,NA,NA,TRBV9,TGTGCCAGCAGCGTAGAAGACGGGCCGAATGAAAAACTGTTTTTT,CASSVEDGPNEKLFF
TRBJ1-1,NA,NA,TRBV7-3,TGTGCCAGCAGCTTAGGTCCCCGATCCCCAGGTGCTGAAGCTTTCTTT,CASSLGPRSPGAEAFF
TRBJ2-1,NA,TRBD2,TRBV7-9,TGTGCCAGCAGCTCTCTAGCGGGAGGTGAATACAATGAGCAGTTCTTC,CASSSLAGGEYNEQFF
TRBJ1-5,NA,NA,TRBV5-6,TGTGCCAGCAGCTTGGGCGAAACGACAGCCCAGCATTTT,CASSLGETTAQHF
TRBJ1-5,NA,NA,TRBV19,TGTGCCAGTAGTACTCCGGAGGGACGGCACCAGCCCCAGCATTTT,CASSTPEGRHQPQHF
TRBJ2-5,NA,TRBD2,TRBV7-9,TGTGCCAGCAGTTCCCTCCAGGGGACAACCCAAGCGGGAGGGGGGACCCAGTACTTC,CASSSLQGTTQAGGGTQYF
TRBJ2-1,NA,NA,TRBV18,TGTGCCAGCTCAGGACTGGACAATGAGCAGTTCTTC,CASSGLDNEQFF
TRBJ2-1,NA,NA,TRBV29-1,TGCAGCGTTGAGAGGGGTCATCCCTACAATGAGCAGTTCTTC,CSVERGHPYNEQFF
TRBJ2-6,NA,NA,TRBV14,TGTGCCAGCAGCTTTACAGGGTCTGGGGCCAACGTCCTGACTTTC,CASSFTGSGANVLTF
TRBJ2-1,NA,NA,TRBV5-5,TGTGCCAGCAGCTTGATTCCACGGGACAATGAGCAGTTCTTC,CASSLIPRDNEQFF
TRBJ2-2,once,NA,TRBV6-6,TGTGCCAGCAGTTACGACAGCTCTCCCACCGGGGAGCTGTTTTTT,CASSYDSSPTGELFF